The 10 T cell receptor beta chains given below trace back to one sample, sequenced in a study of early T cells in non-severe SARS-CoV-2 infection. TCRdb reanalysed the 5' RACE reads using MiXCR and keeps one entry per CDR3 protein. This table has tens of thousands of distinct CDR3 sequences, around 10% appearing once. The sequenced sample was whole blood. The receptors here all came from an adult who was a healthcare worker with PCR-confirmed SARS-CoV-2 infection or an uninfected control (not recorded which).

This clonotype was counted ten times or more. The chain employs TRBV28 and TRBJ1-4, with TRBD1 matching 7 bases. This CDR3 is built from 15 residues. The V gene's germline CDR1 is MDHEN and CDR2 SYDVKM. After removal of 2 bases from V and 5 bases from J, the junction contained 5 bases not matched to a gene. The CDR3 nucleotides read TGTGCCAGCAGTTTAAGGGGGCACTTGAATGAAAAACTGTTTTTT. Translation gives CASSLRGHLNEKLFF.

This clonotype has just a few counts. Here the CDR3 DNA reads TGTGCCAGCAGCCACGGCAGGGAGGAGCAGGGGGTGGATGGCTACACCTTC. This gives the protein CASSHGREEQGVDGYTF. The J gene is TRBJ1-2, the V gene TRBV16; TRBD1 aligns across 7 bases. Germline CDR1 is KGHSY and CDR2 is FQNENV. Trimming at V came to 3 bases and at J to 6 bases, leaving 16 bases not matched to a gene. The CDR3 loop spans 17 amino acids.

The chain uses TRBV20-1 and TRBJ1-6, with D possibly matching TRBD1 (5 bases). Germline CDR1 DFQATT, CDR2 SNEGSKA (reference sequence). CDR3 length: 18 residues. Trimming removed 2 bases from V and 7 bases from J, with 24 bases in between. The CDR3 region has the DNA TGCAGTGCTAGATGGGCGGTTGCTCGTCGGGGGTCGAATTCACCCCTCCACTTT. Protein: CSARWAVARRGSNSPLHF.

V is TRBV4-1 and J is TRBJ2-7, with D uncertain. The V end was cut by 0 bases, the J end by 7 bases, with 13 bases between. The CDR3 extends over 14 amino acids. Germline V gene sequence: CDR1 MGHRA, CDR2 YSYEKL. This CDR3 is CASSQEPERGEQYF. DNA for the CDR3: TGCGCCAGCAGCCAAGAACCAGAGCGTGGGGAGCAGTACTTC.

This clonotype was seen many times. The chain joins TRBV28 to TRBJ1-5; D gene unclear. The CDR3 runs 13 residues. The V end was cut by 11 bases, the J end by 5 bases, with 16 bases between. Germline V gene lookup returns CDR1 MDHEN and CDR2 SYDVKM. The CDR3 DNA follows: TGTGCCGGAAGGAGGAAGGCCCATCAGCCCCAGCATTTT. Its protein product is CAGRRKAHQPQHF.

Ten or more counts support this clonotype. The V and J genes are TRBV3-1 and TRBJ1-2; a possible D gene is TRBD1 (6 bases). Germline V gene sequence: CDR1 LGHDT, CDR2 YNNKEL (reference sequence). CDR3 size: 15 residues. V dropped 4 bases and J dropped 5 bases, with 17 bases sitting between them. For the CDR3, the DNA is TGTGCCAGCAGCCCGCCAAGCTGGGACACTTATGGCTACACCTTC. Protein product: CASSPPSWDTYGYTF.

The genes are TRBV6-6 and TRBJ2-3, with D tentatively TRBD1 (6 bases). The germline V gene has CDR1 MNHNY and CDR2 SVGAGI (reference sequence). With 2 bases removed from V and 0 bases from J, the gap between germline ends came to 9 bases. The CDR3 spans 15 residues. In nucleotides, the CDR3 is TGTGCCAGCAGTTACACAGGACAGAGCACAGATACGCAGTATTTT. Translated: CASSYTGQSTDTQYF.

This clonotype was counted a few times. The chain uses TRBV3-1 and TRBJ1-6; D is perhaps TRBD1 (5 bases). V dropped 6 bases and J dropped 7 bases, with 19 bases sitting between them. The CDR3 has 16 amino acids. Germline loops: CDR1 LGHDT, CDR2 YNNKEL (reference sequence). CDR3 bases: TGTGCCAGCAGTCAACAAAGGGAGGGGATCAATTCACCCCTCCACTTT. Translating it yields CASSQQREGINSPLHF.

In nucleotides, the CDR3 is TGTGCCAGCAGCCAAGCCGGGCGGCCATCCCTCCACTTT. This sequence encodes CASSQAGRPSLHF. The J gene is TRBJ1-6, the V gene TRBV14; D ambiguous. From germline, CDR1 is SGHDN and CDR2 FVKESK. V was cut by 1 base and J by 14 bases, with 12 bases left in between. This CDR3 region has 13 residues.

The chain couples TRBV5-1 to TRBJ1-3, with 7 bases identical to TRBD1. Germline values: CDR1 SGHRS, CDR2 YFSETQ. The length of the CDR3 is 15 residues. V lost 4 bases and J lost 3; bases outside the gene matches: 7. The CDR3 DNA reads TGCGCCAGCAGCCCGACAGGGCGGGATGGAAACACCATATATTTT. The encoded protein is CASSPTGRDGNTIYF.